The sequence of this TCR beta chain was determined in a study of cytomegalovirus exposure and HLA in healthy donors. Whole-study context: Genotyping showed roughly 81% of roughly 400 donors falling in the Caucasian-associated ancestry cluster.

Study-level points and caveats: Clonal expansion, a later analysis showed, was greater in HLA-associated TCR beta chains than in equally common others.

CDR3 length: 15 amino acids. The germline V and J ends were trimmed by 3 bases and 0 bases, with 9 bases remaining between them. From germline, CDR1 is MDHEN and CDR2 SYDVKM. Note on this clone: The antigen remains undetermined.

Researchers ran the PCR with 60 Vbeta and 13 Jbeta primers. The protocol was immunoSEQ multiplex PCR, while the TCRdb copy is restricted to in-frame clones and leaves out a portion. The table includes around 180,000 clones, 65% to 90% detected once. Likely unrecorded immune exposures existed in these nominally healthy donors. The material sequenced was PBMCs. V is TRBV28 and J is TRBJ1-3; D not resolved. This TCR derives from a girl aged 2 to 10 in good health and CMV-seropositive. The CDR3 here is CASSLTRYSGNTIYF. DNA for the CDR3: TGTGCCAGCAGTTTGACAAGATACTCTGGAAACACCATATATTTT.